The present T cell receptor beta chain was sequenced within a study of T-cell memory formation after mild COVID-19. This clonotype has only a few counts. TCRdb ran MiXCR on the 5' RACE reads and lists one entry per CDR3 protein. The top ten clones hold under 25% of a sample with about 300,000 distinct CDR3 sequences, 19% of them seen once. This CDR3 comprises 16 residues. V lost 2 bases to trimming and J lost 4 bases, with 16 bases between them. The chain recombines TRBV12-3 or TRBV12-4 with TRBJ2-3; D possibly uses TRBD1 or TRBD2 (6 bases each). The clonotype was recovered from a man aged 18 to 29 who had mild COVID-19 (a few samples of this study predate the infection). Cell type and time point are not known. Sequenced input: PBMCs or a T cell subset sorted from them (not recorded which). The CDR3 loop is CASSLLPGAGADTQYF. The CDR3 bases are TGTGCCAGCAGTTTATTACCGGGGGCCGGTGCAGATACGCAGTATTTT.